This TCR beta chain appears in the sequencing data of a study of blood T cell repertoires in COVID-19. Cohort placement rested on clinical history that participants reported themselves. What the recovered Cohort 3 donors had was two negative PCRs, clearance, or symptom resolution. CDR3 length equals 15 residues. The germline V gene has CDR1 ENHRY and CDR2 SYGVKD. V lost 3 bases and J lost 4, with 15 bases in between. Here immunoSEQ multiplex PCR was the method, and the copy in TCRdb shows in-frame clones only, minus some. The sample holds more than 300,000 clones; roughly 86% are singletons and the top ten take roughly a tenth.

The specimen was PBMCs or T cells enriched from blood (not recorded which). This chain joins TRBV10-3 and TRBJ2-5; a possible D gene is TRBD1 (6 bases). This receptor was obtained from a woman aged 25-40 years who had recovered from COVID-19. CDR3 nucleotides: TGTGCCATCAGTGATCTGTCAGGGGTTGGAGAGACCCAGTACTTC. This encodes CAISDLSGVGETQYF.